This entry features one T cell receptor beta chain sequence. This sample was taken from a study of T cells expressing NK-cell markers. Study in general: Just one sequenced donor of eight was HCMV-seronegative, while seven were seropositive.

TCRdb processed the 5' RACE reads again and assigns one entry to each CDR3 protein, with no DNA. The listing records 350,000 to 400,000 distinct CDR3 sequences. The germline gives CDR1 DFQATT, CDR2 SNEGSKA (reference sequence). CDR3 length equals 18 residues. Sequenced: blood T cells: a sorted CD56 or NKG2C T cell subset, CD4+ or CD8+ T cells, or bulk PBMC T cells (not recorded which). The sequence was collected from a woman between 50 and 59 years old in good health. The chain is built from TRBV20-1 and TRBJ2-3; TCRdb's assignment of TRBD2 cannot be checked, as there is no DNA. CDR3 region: CSATWIAWAGTPSDTQYF.